These T cell receptor beta chains were read from a single sample in a study of cytomegalovirus exposure and HLA in healthy donors. Sequencing used immunoSEQ multiplex PCR; TCRdb keeps in-frame clones, though not all of them. The table lists roughly 100,000 clones, approximately 85% of them singletons. Sequencing was performed on PBMCs. These receptors all come from a man aged 50 to 60 in good health and CMV-seronegative. The CDR3 runs from the conserved cysteine through the conserved F or W. A D gene is named only where the DNA matches it firmly. Where a row states a size, it is once, few, many or the class of an expanded clone; other rows omit it.

clone_size | j_call | v_call | d_call | cdr3_aa | cdr3_nt
NA | TRBJ1-3 | TRBV29-1 | TRBD1 | CSAGQGRNTIYF | TGCAGCGCCGGACAGGGGAGGAACACCATATATTTT
NA | TRBJ1-3 | TRBV30 | TRBD1 | CAWDRGSGNTIYF | TGTGCCTGGGACAGGGGTTCCGGAAACACCATATATTTT
NA | TRBJ2-1 | TRBV5-4 | TRBD2 | CASSLRLLAGENEQFF | TGTGCCAGCAGCTTGCGTTTGCTAGCGGGGGAGAATGAGCAGTTCTTC
NA | TRBJ1-5 | TRBV15 | NA | CATSVRTPRNQPQHF | TGTGCCACCAGCGTAAGGACTCCCCGCAATCAGCCCCAGCATTTT
NA | TRBJ1-5 | TRBV18 | TRBD1 | CASSLTGDGNQPQHF | TGTGCCAGCTCACTAACAGGGGACGGCAATCAGCCCCAGCATTTT
NA | TRBJ1-2 | TRBV5-4 | NA | CASSSGTNYGYTF | TGTGCCAGCAGCTCGGGGACTAACTATGGCTACACCTTC
NA | TRBJ2-3 | TRBV7-9 | TRBD1 | CASRSDRGTDTQYF | TGTGCCAGCAGATCGGACAGGGGAACAGATACGCAGTATTTT
NA | TRBJ2-5 | TRBV19 | NA | CASSRSGRGETQYF | TGTGCCAGTAGTAGATCCGGGCGCGGGGAGACCCAGTACTTC
once | TRBJ1-1 | TRBV27 | TRBD1 | CASSYARGRGAFF | TGTGCCAGCAGTTATGCCAGGGGGCGTGGAGCTTTCTTT
NA | TRBJ2-1 | TRBV19 | TRBD2 | CASSFFVSPPRLAGEYNEQFF | TGTGCCAGTAGTTTTTTTGTTAGTCCACCTAGACTAGCGGGGGAATACAATGAGCAGTTCTTC
NA | TRBJ1-2 | TRBV15 | TRBD1 | CATSRGPQGNGYTF | TGTGCCACCAGCAGAGGTCCACAGGGGAATGGCTACACCTTC
few | TRBJ1-6 | TRBV7-9 | NA | CASSPRGGASYNSPLHF | TGTGCCAGCAGCCCCCGGGGGGGGGCCTCCTATAATTCACCCCTCCACTTT
NA | TRBJ2-7 | TRBV6-1 | NA | CASKLQGAPKYEQYF | TGTGCCAGCAAGCTACAGGGTGCCCCTAAATACGAGCAGTACTTC
NA | TRBJ1-5 | TRBV30 | TRBD1 | CAWSVPRDRAFSEPQHF | TGTGCCTGGAGTGTTCCGAGGGACAGGGCGTTTAGTGAGCCCCAGCATTTT
NA | TRBJ2-1 | TRBV27 | NA | CASSYPGSGYNEQFF | TGTGCCAGCAGTTATCCGGGTAGTGGCTACAATGAGCAGTTCTTC
NA | TRBJ2-6 | TRBV28 | NA | CASSLGPGANVLTF | TGTGCCAGCAGTTTAGGGCCGGGGGCCAACGTCCTGACTTTC
NA | TRBJ2-3 | TRBV2 | TRBD1 | CASSDEGQSDTQYF | TGTGCCAGCAGTGACGAGGGACAGTCAGATACGCAGTATTTT
NA | TRBJ2-7 | TRBV18 | NA | CASSPDKYEQYF | TGTGCCAGCTCCCCCGACAAGTACGAGCAGTACTTC
NA | TRBJ2-5 | TRBV5-4 | TRBD1 | CASSTGQAQETQYF | TGTGCCAGCAGCACGGGACAGGCCCAAGAGACCCAGTACTTC
NA | TRBJ2-5 | TRBV18 | NA | CASSPGRETQYF | TGTGCCAGCTCACCGGGCCGGGAGACCCAGTACTTC
NA | TRBJ1-1 | TRBV5-1 | NA | CASSLEPGREAFF | TGTGCCAGCAGCTTGGAACCAGGGCGTGAAGCTTTCTTT
NA | TRBJ1-5 | TRBV5-4 | NA | CASSRDTQPQHF | TGTGCCAGCAGCCGGGACACTCAGCCCCAGCATTTT
NA | TRBJ2-7 | TRBV10-3 | TRBD1 | CAALGQEYEQYF | TGTGCCGCCTTGGGACAGGAGTACGAGCAGTACTTC
few | TRBJ2-1 | TRBV5-1 | TRBD1 | CASSLEGQQPYNEQFF | TGCGCCAGCAGCTTAGAGGGACAGCAACCCTACAATGAGCAGTTCTTC
NA | TRBJ1-1 | TRBV5-1 | NA | CASSLALGADTEAFF | TGCGCCAGCAGCTTGGCCCTGGGGGCAGACACTGAAGCTTTCTTT
NA | TRBJ2-7 | TRBV7-9 | NA | CSSSLLSGSDEQYF | TGTTCCAGCAGCTTACTCTCGGGGTCGGACGAGCAGTACTTC
NA | TRBJ1-3 | TRBV30 | TRBD1 | CAWSVPRTGSGNTIYF | TGTGCCTGGAGTGTACCCCGGACAGGGTCTGGAAACACCATATATTTT
few | TRBJ2-3 | TRBV10-2 | NA | CASSDLRGRAGTDTQYF | TGCGCCAGCAGTGATTTGAGGGGGAGAGCAGGTACAGATACGCAGTATTTT
NA | TRBJ1-6 | TRBV11-2 | TRBD1 | CASSPGTGISPLHF | TGTGCCAGCAGCCCCGGGACAGGTATCTCACCCCTCCACTTT
once | TRBJ2-3 | TRBV15 | NA | CATSREQRREQYF | TGTGCCACCAGCAGAGAACAGCGCAGGGAGCAGTATTTT
NA | TRBJ1-1 | TRBV7-6 | NA | CASSWRANTEAFF | TGTGCCAGCAGCTGGAGAGCGAACACTGAAGCTTTCTTT
NA | TRBJ2-5 | TRBV7-8 | TRBD1 | CASSPRTGGQETQYF | TGTGCCAGCAGCCCCCGAACAGGGGGCCAAGAGACCCAGTACTTC
NA | TRBJ2-5 | TRBV5-6 | NA | CASSFLLNPQETQYF | TGTGCCAGCAGCTTTTTACTAAACCCCCAAGAGACCCAGTACTTC
NA | TRBJ1-2 | TRBV4-3 | NA | CASSQETAGHYGYTF | TGCGCCAGCAGCCAAGAGACGGCGGGCCACTATGGCTACACCTTC
NA | TRBJ1-4 | TRBV19 | NA | CASSVIDKTNEKLFF | TGTGCCAGTAGTGTAATCGACAAGACTAATGAAAAACTGTTTTTT
NA | TRBJ2-3 | TRBV7-9 | TRBD2 | CASSEGLASPDTQYF | TGTGCCAGCAGTGAGGGACTAGCGAGCCCAGATACGCAGTATTTT
few | TRBJ1-6 | TRBV7-2 | TRBD1 | CASSTGTADNSPLHF | TGTGCCAGCAGCACCGGGACAGCTGATAATTCACCCCTCCACTTT
NA | TRBJ1-2 | TRBV30 | NA | CAWSPRGWGGYTF | TGTGCCTGGAGTCCACGGGGGTGGGGTGGCTACACCTTC
NA | TRBJ1-6 | TRBV25-1 | NA | CATQAKNDSPLHF | TGTGCCACCCAAGCCAAGAATGATTCACCCCTCCACTTT
NA | TRBJ1-2 | TRBV19 | TRBD1 | CASMGQGATYGYTF | TGTGCCAGTATGGGACAGGGGGCCACCTATGGCTACACCTTC
NA | TRBJ2-4 | TRBV9 | NA | CASSVGAAGEAKNIQYF | TGTGCCAGCAGCGTGGGGGCGGCAGGAGAGGCCAAAAACATTCAGTACTTC